Listed below are T cell receptor beta chains from one sample, sequenced in a study of blood T cells in healthy people across ages. TCRdb redid the calling of the 5' RACE reads with MiXCR, one entry per CDR3 protein. The sample lists just over 1 million distinct CDR3 sequences, under 45% occurring once. The sequenced sample consisted of blood. Receptors were obtained from a woman in her sixties in good health. The CDR3 runs from the conserved cysteine through the conserved F or W. Each record gives: V gene, clone size, J gene, D gene, CDR3 DNA, CDR3 protein. The D gene is left open where the match is weak. Only part of the rows carry a size: once, few, many, or a class if the clone is expanded.

v_gene: TRBV7-9; abundance: .; j_gene: TRBJ1-2; d_gene: .; CDR3nt: TGTGCCAGCAGCTCGTCCGGGGGGCTGAGCTATGGCTACACCTTC; CDR3aa: CASSSSGGLSYGYTF
v_gene: TRBV5-1; abundance: once; j_gene: TRBJ1-5; d_gene: TRBD1; CDR3nt: TGCGCCAGCAGCACGGACAGGGGCGGGCAGCCCCAGCATTTT; CDR3aa: CASSTDRGGQPQHF
v_gene: TRBV29-1; abundance: .; j_gene: TRBJ2-7; d_gene: .; CDR3nt: TGCAGCGTCACGGGGGGCGAAGTATCCTACGAGCAGTACTTC; CDR3aa: CSVTGGEVSYEQYF
v_gene: TRBV4-1; abundance: .; j_gene: TRBJ2-5; d_gene: .; CDR3nt: TGCGCCAGCAGCCAAGACAGGGCTTTACAAGAGACCCAGTACTTC; CDR3aa: CASSQDRALQETQYF
v_gene: TRBV2; abundance: .; j_gene: TRBJ2-7; d_gene: .; CDR3nt: TGTGCCAACAGTGCTGCCCTACCCTACGAGCAGTACTTC; CDR3aa: CANSAALPYEQYF
v_gene: TRBV20-1; abundance: .; j_gene: TRBJ2-5; d_gene: .; CDR3nt: TGCAGCGCTAGAGCGGCGGGGGAGACCCAGTACTTC; CDR3aa: CSARAAGETQYF
v_gene: TRBV12-3/TRBV12-4; abundance: few; j_gene: TRBJ2-3; d_gene: TRBD2; CDR3nt: TGTGCCAGCAGAATAGCGGGAGGGCCCGGCACAGATACGCAGTATTTT; CDR3aa: CASRIAGGPGTDTQYF
v_gene: TRBV4-2; abundance: few; j_gene: TRBJ2-6; d_gene: .; CDR3nt: TGTGCCAGCAATACTGGGGCCAACGTCCTGACTTTC; CDR3aa: CASNTGANVLTF
v_gene: TRBV3-1; abundance: few; j_gene: TRBJ2-1; d_gene: .; CDR3nt: TGTGCCAGCAGCCAAGGGGATGGGGAGCAGTTCTTC; CDR3aa: CASSQGDGEQFF
v_gene: TRBV4-1; abundance: once; j_gene: TRBJ2-7; d_gene: TRBD2; CDR3nt: TGCGCCAGCAGCCAAGCAGGACTAGACTACGAGCAGTACTTC; CDR3aa: CASSQAGLDYEQYF
v_gene: TRBV7-6; abundance: .; j_gene: TRBJ2-7; d_gene: .; CDR3nt: TGTGCCCGCAGCTTAGAAGCGCTCAGCTCCTACGAGCAGTACTTC; CDR3aa: CARSLEALSSYEQYF
v_gene: TRBV20-1; abundance: .; j_gene: TRBJ2-1; d_gene: .; CDR3nt: TGCAGTGCTAGAGATGGGACTGGTTTACCCTCCTACAATGAGCAGTTCTTC; CDR3aa: CSARDGTGLPSYNEQFF
v_gene: TRBV13; abundance: few; j_gene: TRBJ2-1; d_gene: TRBD2; CDR3nt: TGTGCCAGCAGCTCGAGACGGACTAGCGGGTATGAGCAGTTCTTC; CDR3aa: CASSSRRTSGYEQFF